This T cell receptor (beta chain) came from a study of shared clonotypes between healthy human individuals. General study findings and limits: Researchers found naive subsets generally carried larger estimated richness than memory subsets. Non-shared clonotypes had lower generation probabilities than those shared by all four donors.

The sample holds a few counts of this clone. What it binds is not known. CDR1 is SGHRS, CDR2 YFSETQ, per germline. The trim removed 5 bases at V and 3 bases at J, leaving 6 bases unmatched. This CDR3 has 14 residues. The method was immunoSEQ multiplex PCR; TCRdb's version includes in-frame clones alone and lacks a portion of them. The sample has 550,000 to 850,000 clones; around 77% are singletons. Sequenced material: memory CD4+ T cells sorted from blood. Subset reported: CD45RA-negative fraction. The chain couples TRBV5-1 to TRBJ2-5; TRBD2 matches at 8 bases. The origin of this receptor is a woman in her 30s in good health. Here the CDR3 reads CASRRSGGKETQYF. As DNA, the CDR3 is TGCGCCAGCAGACGCAGCGGGGGAAAAGAGACCCAGTACTTC.